This record looks at one T cell receptor beta chain sequence and its context. What this receptor recognizes is not known. Possible read error: a much larger clone is one base away. Trimming costs V 5 bases and J 10 bases, and their ends lie 15 bases apart. According to the germline V gene, CDR1 reads SGHTA and CDR2 reads FQGNSA. The CDR3 starts with the cysteine, ends with the phenylalanine, and has 14 residues. The CDR3 DNA has 42 bases and is translated from base 1. The sample originates from a study of T cell repertoires in cytomegalovirus infection (dated by TCRdb to the late 2010s). In the study overall: Donor HLA type was relevant to the analysis, because carriage of CMV infection together with the matching HLA type was indicated by public TCR beta signatures. The study at large found these results: In the ex vivo response, HLA-C-restricted CMV-specific TCR beta clonotypes were dominant, and in two of eight donors the single most frequent clonotype came from this HLA-C-restricted group. Carriers of CMV infection plus the relevant HLA type were discriminated by the cumulative frequency of public TCR beta family members in the study cohort and in an independent approximately 400-donor cohort.

Sequencing was performed on an Illumina HiSeq 1500. TCRdb's own reprocessing of the public reads used fastp at Q25 and MiXCR and kept productive beta chains. CDR3 protein sequences are deduplicated, and each keeps its most common genes and DNA. The sample yields about 110,000 distinct CDR3 sequences; around 9.1% were counted once. Roughly 31% of the sample lies in the top ten. The V and J genes are TRBV7-2 and TRBJ1-6, with the D gene not clear enough to name. Sequencing was performed on PBMCs, sequenced either directly or after in vitro stimulation (not recorded which). The receptor comes from a human donor in good health (CMV status not recorded). Some clones in this sample may be carry-over from other donors' samples. The base sequence is TGTGCCAGCAGCCCAGGTTCTTGGAGGTCACCCCTCCACTTT. The translation is CASSPGSWRSPLHF.